A single sample is the source of the 23 T cell receptor beta chains below, sequenced in a study of shared clonotypes between healthy human individuals. TCRdb's copy holds only in-frame clones and misses some; the assay was immunoSEQ multiplex PCR. Of a few hundred thousand clones listed, around three quarters were seen once; the top ten hold around 13%. The sample was PBMCs. The receptors were sampled from a woman aged 40-49 years in good health. Some clones in this sample may be carry-over from other donors' samples.

J is TRBJ2-6 and V is TRBV10-2; TRBD2 is a possible D gene (5 bases). CDR1 WSHSY and CDR2 SAAADI come from the germline V gene. CDR3 length: 18 amino acids. V was shortened by 4 bases and J by 5 bases, with 21 bases between the two germline ends. This CDR3 is CASSVATTSNSRANVLTF. DNA for the CDR3: TGCGCCAGCAGTGTAGCGACCACTTCTAACAGTCGGGCCAACGTCCTGACTTTC.

The rearrangement links TRBV27 to TRBJ1-5, with D possibly TRBD1 on 5 matching bases. The germline V gene has CDR1 MNHEY and CDR2 SMNVEV (reference sequence). V was clipped by 6 bases and J by 8 bases, with 17 bases between them. The CDR3 is 14 residues long. The DNA of the CDR3 is TGTGCCAGCAGCCCCCGGGGGGTGGTTGAGCCCCAGCATTTT. Translation gives CASSPRGVVEPQHF.

This clone was observed a single time. J is TRBJ2-5 and V is TRBV6-4; D gene ambiguous. The V end was cut by 7 bases, the J end by 5 bases, with 17 bases between. The germline gives CDR1 MRHNA, CDR2 SNTAGT. This CDR3 region has 14 residues. DNA of the CDR3: TGTGCCAGCATGGGCCCCCCCCGCGCGGAGACCCAGTACTTC. It specifies CASMGPPRAETQYF.

The chain combines TRBV19 with TRBJ2-4, with D possibly matching TRBD1 (5 bases). Trimming took 4 bases from V and 8 from J, leaving 21 bases between them. This CDR3 region has 16 residues. CDR1 and CDR2 (germline): LNHDA, SQIVND (reference sequence). CDR3 sequence (DNA): TGTGCCAGTAGTACGCCTCTTGACTCCCGCAGGGACATTCAGTACTTC. It is translated as CASSTPLDSRRDIQYF.

V gene TRBV30 combines with J gene TRBJ2-1; 10 positions match TRBD1. Germline loops: CDR1 GTSNPN, CDR2 SVGIG (reference sequence). V gave up 3 bases and J gave up 5 bases; unmatched junction bases: 4. The CDR3 has 14 residues. CDR3 in amino acids: CAWRTGGTDNEQFF. In DNA, the CDR3 is TGTGCCTGGAGGACAGGGGGCACTGACAATGAGCAGTTCTTC.

This clone has more than one count but fewer than ten. V gene TRBV19 combines with J gene TRBJ1-1; D unresolved. Germline loops: CDR1 LNHDA, CDR2 SQIVND (reference sequence). The length of the CDR3 is 15 residues. V lost 3 bases to trimming and J lost 4 bases, with 15 bases between them. The DNA for the CDR3 is TGTGCCAGTAGTATGATCGGCGGTTTCCTCACTGAAGCTTTCTTT. It specifies CASSMIGGFLTEAFF.

Only a few counts were recorded for this clone. This sequence joins TRBV5-4 and TRBJ1-4; 8 nucleotides agree with TRBD1. Germline V gene sequence: CDR1 SGHNT, CDR2 YYREEE (reference sequence). CDR3 length: 15 residues. The J segment lost 5 bases and the V segment lost 3 bases, leaving 6 bases of the junction unmatched. The CDR3 protein is CASSSGGATNEKLFF. As DNA, the CDR3 is TGTGCCAGCAGCTCAGGGGGCGCCACCAATGAAAAACTGTTTTTT.

This clone was detected ten times or more. This chain uses TRBV25-1 with TRBJ2-7; D call uncertain. Germline CDR1 is MGHDK and CDR2 is SYGVNS. The V end lost 4 bases, the J end lost 2 bases, and 12 bases lay between the germline ends. The CDR3 runs to 14 residues. CDR3 sequence: CASSGSPGAYEQYF. CDR3 DNA sequence: TGTGCCAGCAGTGGATCCCCGGGTGCCTACGAGCAGTACTTC.

Of note for this clone: A clone one base away is much larger, so this may be a read error. The chain couples TRBV29-1 to TRBJ2-1, with 9 bases lining up with TRBD1. This CDR3 has 11 amino acids. Germline V gene sequence: CDR1 SQVTM, CDR2 ANQGSEA. CDR3 region: CSADRGNEQLF. In nucleotides, the CDR3 is TGCAGCGCTGACAGGGGGAATGAGCAGCTCTTC.

This clone was counted once. This sequence joins TRBV25-1 and TRBJ2-5, with 12 bases lining up with TRBD1. The CDR3 consists of 14 residues. Germline lookup yields CDR1 MGHDK and CDR2 SYGVNS. The J segment lost 5 bases and the V segment lost 8 bases, leaving 6 bases of the junction unmatched. The chain's CDR3 is CASSGDRGPETQYF. The CDR3 bases are TGTGCCAGCTCGGGGGACAGGGGGCCGGAGACCCAGTACTTC.

The chain couples TRBV18 to TRBJ2-1, with unresolved D. There are 16 residues in the CDR3. V lost 1 base and J 6 bases, leaving 16 bases between the germline ends. Germline CDR1 KGHSH, CDR2 LQKENI. This CDR3 reads CASSPRTTGLSNEQFF. As DNA, the CDR3 is TGTGCCAGCTCACCACGAACGACTGGCCTTAGCAATGAGCAGTTCTTC.

This clone is a singleton in its sample. V is TRBV5-4 and J is TRBJ2-5; D not certain. Trimming left V 4 bases short and J 3 bases short, with 13 bases between. The CDR3 runs 14 residues. Germline CDR1 and CDR2: SGHNT and YYREEE (reference sequence). Here the CDR3 DNA reads TGTGCCAGCAGCGGTGTGAATTCCAAAGAGACCCAGTACTTC. Translating gives CASSGVNSKETQYF.

The J gene is TRBJ1-2, the V gene TRBV10-3, with 8 bases lining up with TRBD1. V shed 3 bases and J 3 bases; nucleotides not matched to a gene: 6. CDR3 length: 15 amino acids. Germline CDR1 is ENHRY and CDR2 is SYGVKD. The CDR3 loop is CAISDRTGIDYGYTF. For the CDR3, the DNA is TGTGCCATCAGTGACAGGACAGGGATAGACTATGGCTACACCTTC.

The chain recombines TRBV19 with TRBJ1-1, with TRBD1 matching 7 bases. CDR3 size: 19 residues. After removal of 5 bases from V and 1 base from J, the junction contained 19 bases not matched to a gene. Per the germline V gene, CDR1 is LNHDA and CDR2 is SQIVND (reference sequence). The CDR3 loop is CASSLMTGPQRFSNTEAFF. The CDR3 DNA reads as TGTGCCAGTAGTCTAATGACAGGGCCCCAGAGATTTTCGAACACTGAAGCTTTCTTT.

Only a few counts were recorded for this clone. The chain links TRBV13 to TRBJ1-3, with unresolved D. Germline values: CDR1 PRHDT, CDR2 FYEKMQ (reference sequence). There are 18 residues in the CDR3. Trimming stripped 5 bases from V and 2 bases from J, with 22 bases between. The DNA for the CDR3 is TGTGCCAGCAGCCGATCGCTCGACCCGGAGGGCACTGGAAACACCATATATTTT. Its translation is CASSRSLDPEGTGNTIYF. The complete variable domain, with remaining parts taken from reference TRBV13 and TRBJ1-3, reads AAGVIQSPRHLIKEKRETATLKCYPIPRHDTVYWYQQGPGQDPQFLISFYEKMQSDKGSIPDRFSAQQFSDYHSELNMSSLELGDSALYFCASSRSLDPEGTGNTIYFGEGSWLTVV.

This chain joins TRBV11-2 and TRBJ2-5; D is undetermined. Trimming pared 0 bases from V and 4 bases from J, leaving 6 bases between. The CDR3 consists of 13 residues. CDR1 is SGHAT and CDR2 is FQNNGV in the germline V gene. The CDR3 here is CASSLDHRETQYF. In nucleotides, the CDR3 is TGTGCCAGCAGCTTAGATCATAGAGAGACCCAGTACTTC.

The gene calls are TRBV10-3 and TRBJ1-1; the D gene is possibly TRBD1 (5 bases). The germline gives CDR1 ENHRY, CDR2 SYGVKD. The germline V and J ends were trimmed by 5 bases and 1 base, with 11 bases remaining between them. The CDR3 runs 14 residues. CDR3 nucleotide sequence: TGTGCCATCAGTCAGGGCCCACCGAACACTGAAGCTTTCTTT. Translating gives CAISQGPPNTEAFF.

This clone was counted many times. Here the CDR3 reads CSASPGWAMNTEAFF. The CDR3 DNA reads TGCAGCGCCTCCCCGGGTTGGGCGATGAACACTGAAGCTTTCTTT. This chain links TRBV29-1 with TRBJ1-1; D uncertain. This CDR3 has 15 amino acids. Per germline, CDR1 SQVTM and CDR2 ANQGSEA. Trimming removed 7 bases from V and 0 bases from J, with 18 bases in between. The full variable domain, in which reference TRBV29-1 and TRBJ1-1 provide the parts outside the CDR3, is SAVISQKPSRDICQRGTSLTIQCQVDSQVTMMFWYRQQPGQSLTLIATANQGSEATYESGFVIDKFPISRPNLTFSTLTVSNMSPEDSSIYLCSASPGWAMNTEAFFGQGTRLTVV.

This clone was observed a few times. V usage is TRBV27 and J usage is TRBJ2-7; 8 bases are a match to TRBD1. Germline V gene data show CDR1 as MNHEY and CDR2 as SMNVEV (reference sequence). V shed 3 bases and J 0 bases; nucleotides not matched to a gene: 1. This CDR3 contains 14 residues. The CDR3 region is CASSFQGASYEQYF. The CDR3 DNA reads as TGTGCCAGCAGTTTTCAGGGGGCCTCCTACGAGCAGTACTTC.

V and J are TRBV28 and TRBJ2-7; D remains ambiguous. CDR1 is MDHEN, CDR2 SYDVKM, per germline. This CDR3 spans 16 amino acids. V was cut by 2 bases and J by 0 bases, with 14 bases left in between. The CDR3 coding sequence is TGTGCCAGCAGTTTACGGCCTGGGTCGGGCTCCTACGAGCAGTACTTC. It yields the protein CASSLRPGSGSYEQYF.

This chain connects TRBV5-4 to TRBJ1-3; D uncertain. This CDR3 comprises 14 residues. V lost 4 bases to trimming and J lost 0 bases, with 8 bases between them. Germline V CDR1 and CDR2: SGHNT, YYREEE (reference sequence). CDR3 in amino acids: CASSAGVSGNTIYF. CDR3 DNA: TGTGCCAGCAGCGCAGGAGTCTCTGGAAACACCATATATTTT. The whole variable domain, remainder taken from reference TRBV5-4 and TRBJ1-3, is ETGVTQSPTHLIKTRGQQVTLRCSSQSGHNTVSWYQQALGQGPQFIFQYYREEENGRGNFPPRFSGLQFPNYSSELNVNALELDDSALYLCASSAGVSGNTIYFGEGSWLTVV.

The chain carries TRBV29-1 and TRBJ2-1; D gene ambiguous. This CDR3 comprises 14 residues. The V end was cut by 3 bases, the J end by 0 bases, with 9 bases between. CDR1 and CDR2 (germline): SQVTM, ANQGSEA. Written as DNA, the CDR3 is TGCAGCGTTGATTCCCCAAGCTCCTACAATGAGCAGTTCTTC. Translation: CSVDSPSSYNEQFF.

The chain employs TRBV4-2 and TRBJ1-5; D gene ambiguous. Trimming removed 4 bases from V and 0 bases from J, with 10 bases in between. The CDR3 sequence is 15 residues long. Germline assignment: CDR1 LGHNA and CDR2 YNFKEQ. CDR3 nucleotide sequence: TGTGCCAGCAGCCCGCAACCATATAGCAATCAGCCCCAGCATTTT. Translating gives CASSPQPYSNQPQHF.